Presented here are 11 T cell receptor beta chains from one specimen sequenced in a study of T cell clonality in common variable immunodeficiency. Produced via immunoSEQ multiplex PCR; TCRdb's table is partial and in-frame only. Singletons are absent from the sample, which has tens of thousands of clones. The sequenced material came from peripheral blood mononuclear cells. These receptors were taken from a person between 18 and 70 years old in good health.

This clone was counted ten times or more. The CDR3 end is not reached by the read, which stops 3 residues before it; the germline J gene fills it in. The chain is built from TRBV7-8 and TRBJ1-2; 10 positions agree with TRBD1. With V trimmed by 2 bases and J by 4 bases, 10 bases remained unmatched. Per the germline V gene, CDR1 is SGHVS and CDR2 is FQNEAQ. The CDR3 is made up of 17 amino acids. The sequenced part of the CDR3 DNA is TGTGCCAGCAGCTTAATTGGACAGGGGGTTTCCTTCTATGGC. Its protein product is CASSLIGQGVSFYG. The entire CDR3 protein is CASSLIGQGVSFYGYTF.

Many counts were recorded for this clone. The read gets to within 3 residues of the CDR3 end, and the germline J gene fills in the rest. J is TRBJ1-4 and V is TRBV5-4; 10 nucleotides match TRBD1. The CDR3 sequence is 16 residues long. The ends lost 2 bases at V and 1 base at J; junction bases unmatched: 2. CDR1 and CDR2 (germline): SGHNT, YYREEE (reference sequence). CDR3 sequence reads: CASSLGTGVTNEKLFF. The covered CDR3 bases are TGTGCCAGCAGCTTAGGGACAGGGGTAACTAATGAAAAA. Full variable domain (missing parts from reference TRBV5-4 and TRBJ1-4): ETGVTQSPTHLIKTRGQQVTLRCSSQSGHNTVSWYQQALGQGPQFIFQYYREEENGRGNFPPRFSGLQFPNYSSELNVNALELDDSALYLCASSLGTGVTNEKLFFGSGTQLSVL.

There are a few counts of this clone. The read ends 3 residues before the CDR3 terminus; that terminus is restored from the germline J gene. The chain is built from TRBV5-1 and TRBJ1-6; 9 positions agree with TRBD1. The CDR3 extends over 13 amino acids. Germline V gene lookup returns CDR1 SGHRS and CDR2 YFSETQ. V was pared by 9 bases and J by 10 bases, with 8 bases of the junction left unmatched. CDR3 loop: CATPGQGVSPLHF. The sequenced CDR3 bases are TGCGCCACCCCGGGACAGGGTGTGTCACCC. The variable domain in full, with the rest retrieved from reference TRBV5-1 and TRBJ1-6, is KAGVTQTPRYLIKTRGQQVTLSCSPISGHRSVSWYQQTPGQGLQFLFEYFSETQRNKGNFPGRFSGRQFSNSRSEMNVSTLELGDSALYLCATPGQGVSPLHFGNGTRLTVT.

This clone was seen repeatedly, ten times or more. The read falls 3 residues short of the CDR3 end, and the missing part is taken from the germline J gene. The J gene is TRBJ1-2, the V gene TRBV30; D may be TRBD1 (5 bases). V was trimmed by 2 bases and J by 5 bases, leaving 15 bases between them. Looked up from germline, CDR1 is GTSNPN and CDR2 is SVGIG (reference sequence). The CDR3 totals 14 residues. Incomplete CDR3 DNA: TGTGCCTGGAGTAGCTTAGGGGTAGGGTATGGC. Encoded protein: CAWSSLGVGYG. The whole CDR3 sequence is CAWSSLGVGYGYTF. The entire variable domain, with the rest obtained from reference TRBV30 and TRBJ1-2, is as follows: SQTIHQWPATLVQPVGSPLSLECTVEGTSNPNLYWYRQAAGRGLQLLFYSVGIGQISSEVPQNLSASRPQDRQFILSSKKLLLSDSGFYLCAWSSLGVGYGYTFGSGTRLTVV.

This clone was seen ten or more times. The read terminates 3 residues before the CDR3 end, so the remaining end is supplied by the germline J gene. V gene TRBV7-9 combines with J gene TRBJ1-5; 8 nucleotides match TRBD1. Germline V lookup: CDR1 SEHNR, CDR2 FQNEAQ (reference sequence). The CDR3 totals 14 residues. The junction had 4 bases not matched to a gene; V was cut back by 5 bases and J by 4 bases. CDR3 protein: CASSRTGLNQPQHF. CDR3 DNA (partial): TGTGCCAGCAGCAGGACAGGGCTGAATCAGCCC. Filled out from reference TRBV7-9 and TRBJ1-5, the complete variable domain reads DTGVSQNPRHKITKRGQNVTFRCDPISEHNRLYWYRQTLGQGPEFLTYFQNEAQLEKSRLLSDRFSAERPKGSFSTLEIQRTEQGDSAMYLCASSRTGLNQPQHFGDGTRLSIL.

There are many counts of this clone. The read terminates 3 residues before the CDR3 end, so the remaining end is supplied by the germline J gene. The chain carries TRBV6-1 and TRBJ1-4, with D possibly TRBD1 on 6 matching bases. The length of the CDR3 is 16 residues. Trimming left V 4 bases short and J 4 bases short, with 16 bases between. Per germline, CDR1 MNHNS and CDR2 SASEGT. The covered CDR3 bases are TGTGCCAGCAGTGTTTCTGGGGAGGGGGTTAATGAAAAA. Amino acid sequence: CASSVSGEGVNEK. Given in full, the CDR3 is CASSVSGEGVNEKLFF.

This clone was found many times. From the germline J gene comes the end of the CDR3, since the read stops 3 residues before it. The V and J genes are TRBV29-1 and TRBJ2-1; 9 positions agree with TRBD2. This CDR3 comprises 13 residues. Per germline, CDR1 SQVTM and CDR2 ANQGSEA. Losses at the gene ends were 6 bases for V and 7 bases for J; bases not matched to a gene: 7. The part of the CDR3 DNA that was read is TGCAGCGTCAGCGGGAGGTTCACAAATGAG. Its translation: CSVSGRFTNE. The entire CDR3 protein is CSVSGRFTNEQFF.

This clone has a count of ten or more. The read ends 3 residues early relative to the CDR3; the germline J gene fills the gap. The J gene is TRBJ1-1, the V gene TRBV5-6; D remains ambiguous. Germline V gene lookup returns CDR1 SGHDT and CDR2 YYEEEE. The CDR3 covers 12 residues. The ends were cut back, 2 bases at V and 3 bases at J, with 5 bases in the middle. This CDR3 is CASSFSDTEAFF. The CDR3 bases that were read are TGTGCCAGCAGCTTCAGCGACACTGAA.

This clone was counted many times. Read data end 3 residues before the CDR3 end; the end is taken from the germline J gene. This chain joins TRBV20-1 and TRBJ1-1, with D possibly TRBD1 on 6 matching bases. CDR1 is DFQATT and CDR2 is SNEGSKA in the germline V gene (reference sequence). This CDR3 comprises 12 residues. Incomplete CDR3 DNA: TGCAGTGCGAGGGGGGGCCCGGGAAAA. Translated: CSARGGPGK. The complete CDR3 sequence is CSARGGPGKAFF.

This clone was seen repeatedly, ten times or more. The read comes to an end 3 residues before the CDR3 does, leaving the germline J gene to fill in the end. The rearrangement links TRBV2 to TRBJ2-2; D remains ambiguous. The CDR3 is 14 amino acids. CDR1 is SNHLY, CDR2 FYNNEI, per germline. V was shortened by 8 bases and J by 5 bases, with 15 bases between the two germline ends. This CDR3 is CASGVRVRTGELFF. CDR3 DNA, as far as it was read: TGTGCCAGCGGCGTTAGGGTTAGGACCGGGGAG.

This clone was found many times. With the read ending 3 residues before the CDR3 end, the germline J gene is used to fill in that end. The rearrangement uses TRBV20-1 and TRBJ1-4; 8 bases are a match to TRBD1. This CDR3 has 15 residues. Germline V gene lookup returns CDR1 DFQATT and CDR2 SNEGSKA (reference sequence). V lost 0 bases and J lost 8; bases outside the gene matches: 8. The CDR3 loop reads CSARDSYRGLEKLFF. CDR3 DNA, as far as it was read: TGCAGTGCTAGAGATAGTTACAGGGGGTTGGAAAAA.